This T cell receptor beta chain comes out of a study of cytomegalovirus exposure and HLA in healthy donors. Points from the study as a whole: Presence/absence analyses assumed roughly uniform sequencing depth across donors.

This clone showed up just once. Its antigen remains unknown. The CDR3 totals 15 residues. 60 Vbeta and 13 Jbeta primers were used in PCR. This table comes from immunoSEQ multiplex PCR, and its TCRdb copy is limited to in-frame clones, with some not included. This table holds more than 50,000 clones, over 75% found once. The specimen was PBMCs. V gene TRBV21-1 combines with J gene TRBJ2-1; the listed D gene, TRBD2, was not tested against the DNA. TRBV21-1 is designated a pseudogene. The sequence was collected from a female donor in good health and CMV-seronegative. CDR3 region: CASSNRLAGDNEQFF. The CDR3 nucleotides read TGTGCCAGCAGCAACAGACTAGCGGGCGACAATGAGCAGTTCTTC.